A selection of T cell receptor beta chains follows, all from one sample in a study of T cell responses to AZD1222 COVID-19 vaccine. The protocol was immunoSEQ multiplex PCR, while the TCRdb copy is restricted to in-frame clones and leaves out a portion. The table lists 100,000 to 150,000 clones, less than 95% of them singletons. This sample comprised peripheral blood, obtained on day 0 of AZD1222 vaccination. These receptors were obtained from an adult in good health. Both conserved end residues are trimmed from each CDR3. Clone size is shown for a subset of rows, as once, few, many or a class of expanded clone.

size: NA; J: TRBJ1-6; V: TRBV4-1; CDR3: ASSQIGLLKDTPLH
size: NA; J: TRBJ1-4; V: TRBV11-2; CDR3: ASSLAGGAFEKLF
size: NA; J: TRBJ2-3; V: TRBV27; CDR3: ASSLLGEVDTDTQY
size: NA; J: TRBJ2-3; V: TRBV6-5; CDR3: ASARLASFTDTQY
size: NA; J: TRBJ1-3; V: TRBV5-4; CDR3: ASSLGGTNSGNTIY
size: NA; J: TRBJ2-7; V: TRBV5-6; CDR3: ASSGIGGTRYEQY
size: NA; J: TRBJ2-4; V: TRBV9; CDR3: ASSVGLEKNIQY
size: NA; J: TRBJ1-3; V: TRBV4-1; CDR3: ASSRYQFSGNTIY
size: once; J: TRBJ1-5; V: TRBV10-2; CDR3: ASTSGTGAYSNQPQH
size: once; J: TRBJ2-1; V: TRBV5-4; CDR3: ASSIDPGQGTSNEQF
size: NA; J: TRBJ1-5; V: TRBV15; CDR3: ATSITRGGSYSNQPQH
size: once; J: TRBJ1-2; V: TRBV28; CDR3: ASSTTGVDNYGYT
size: NA; J: TRBJ2-7; V: TRBV28; CDR3: ATGGIYEQY
size: NA; J: TRBJ2-2; V: TRBV19; CDR3: ASSWTAFGTGELF
size: NA; J: TRBJ2-3; V: TRBV19; CDR3: ASSIAGVVDTQY
size: NA; J: TRBJ2-1; V: TRBV6-2/TRBV6-3; CDR3: ASSSGLGDNEQF
size: once; J: TRBJ2-2; V: TRBV3-1/TRBV3-2; CDR3: ASSPNTGGAGELF
size: NA; J: TRBJ1-1; V: TRBV28; CDR3: ASSSGGADGRPAF
size: NA; J: TRBJ2-5; V: TRBV6-6; CDR3: AISRDIQETQY
size: NA; J: TRBJ2-5; V: TRBV5-5; CDR3: ASSLSQGRETQY
size: NA; J: TRBJ2-7; V: TRBV6-5; CDR3: ASSYSRGTYEQY
size: few; J: TRBJ2-1; V: TRBV12-3/TRBV12-4; CDR3: ASTLAGNEQF
size: NA; J: TRBJ2-2; V: TRBV5-1; CDR3: ASSKIPGQGNTGELF
size: NA; J: TRBJ2-3; V: TRBV10-3; CDR3: AISDLGLAGVADTQY
size: once; J: TRBJ2-7; V: TRBV20-1; CDR3: SAPRVREQY
size: NA; J: TRBJ1-4; V: TRBV29-1; CDR3: SVEDEGQFSGEKLF
size: NA; J: TRBJ2-7; V: TRBV7-8; CDR3: ASSLPGTRELEQY
size: NA; J: TRBJ1-2; V: TRBV7-2; CDR3: ASRLVQGATT
size: NA; J: TRBJ1-6; V: TRBV24-1; CDR3: ATSDGTERPLH
size: once; J: TRBJ2-5; V: TRBV7-7; CDR3: ASSQRLAVQETQY
size: NA; J: TRBJ2-2; V: TRBV4-1; CDR3: ASSQGERTYTGELF
size: NA; J: TRBJ1-1; V: TRBV28; CDR3: ASSLWGQGNDF
size: NA; J: TRBJ1-5; V: TRBV28; CDR3: ASRPDRGLWQPQH
size: NA; J: TRBJ2-1; V: TRBV2; CDR3: ASSAPPPRGSYNEQF
size: NA; J: TRBJ1-2; V: TRBV19; CDR3: ASSIRDPGYGYT
size: NA; J: TRBJ2-1; V: TRBV28; CDR3: ASRGPGLAGGPRDEQF
size: NA; J: TRBJ1-5; V: TRBV7-7; CDR3: ASSFLQIVEGNQPQH
size: NA; J: TRBJ1-1; V: TRBV18; CDR3: ASSPTDRDTEAF
size: NA; J: TRBJ2-1; V: TRBV7-9; CDR3: ASSLAELYNEQF
size: NA; J: TRBJ2-3; V: TRBV9; CDR3: ASSPFTGSTDTQY
size: NA; J: TRBJ2-7; V: TRBV5-8; CDR3: ASSRGTDYYEQY
size: NA; J: TRBJ1-5; V: TRBV28; CDR3: ASSSLVTGISDQPQH
size: few; J: TRBJ1-2; V: TRBV7-8; CDR3: ASSGRTVNYGYT
size: NA; J: TRBJ1-5; V: TRBV10-3; CDR3: AISESGPGSNQPQH
size: once; J: TRBJ2-3; V: TRBV20-1; CDR3: SASLLAPASTDTQY
size: NA; J: TRBJ2-5; V: TRBV28; CDR3: ASSLFAQETQY
size: NA; J: TRBJ2-2; V: TRBV7-2; CDR3: ASSLVFRGTGAVTGELF
size: NA; J: TRBJ2-3; V: TRBV5-4; CDR3: ASSFDPPGPAT